The 7 T cell receptor beta chains listed next were all sequenced from one sample in a study of PD-1 blockade in classical Hodgkin lymphoma. The repertoire was sequenced with immunoSEQ multiplex PCR; TCRdb's copy has only in-frame clones and lacks some. The sample carries 15,000 to 17,000 clones, 75% to 90% recorded once. In every patient, relapse followed autologous stem cell transplantation, while exposure to brentuximab vedotin differed. Sequenced material: peripheral blood mononuclear cells (PBMCs), taken before the second cycle of nivolumab. These receptors all come from a human donor with classical Hodgkin lymphoma.

V and J are TRBV7-9 and TRBJ2-5; D gene uncertain. There are 12 residues in the CDR3. Germline V gives CDR1 SEHNR, CDR2 FQNEAQ (reference sequence). V shed 7 bases and J shed 5 bases, with 11 bases lying between them. CDR3 nucleotides: TGTGCCAGCAACTTCGGCACCGAGACCCAGTACTTC. It is translated as CASNFGTETQYF.

The chain has TRBV7-8 and TRBJ1-2; D not certain. Germline V gene lookup returns CDR1 SGHVS and CDR2 FQNEAQ. V dropped 5 bases and J dropped 10 bases, with 14 bases sitting between them. This CDR3 is built from 12 residues. Here the CDR3 reads CASSPTRTYYTF. For the CDR3, the DNA is TGTGCCAGCAGCCCTACTCGGACCTACTACACCTTC.

The chain is built from TRBV10-3 and TRBJ1-1; D not certain. The V gene lost 0 bases and the J gene lost 5 bases, with 7 bases spanning the gap. The CDR3 sequence is 13 residues long. Germline loops: CDR1 ENHRY, CDR2 SYGVKD. CDR3 DNA: TGTGCCATCAGTGAGTCGGGAGGAACTGAAGCTTTCTTT. It specifies CAISESGGTEAFF.

This sequence joins TRBV5-1 and TRBJ2-7, with 11 nucleotides matching TRBD1. The length of the CDR3 is 15 residues. The germline gives CDR1 SGHRS, CDR2 YFSETQ. Germline trimming cut 6 bases from V and 4 bases from J; bases unmatched to any gene: 9. The CDR3 coding sequence is TGCGCCAGCAAGACGACGGGACAGGGGGAGTACGAGCAGTACTTC. This codes for CASKTTGQGEYEQYF.

This chain connects TRBV9 to TRBJ2-2; D not certain. Trimming stripped 0 bases from V and 1 base from J, with 4 bases between. Germline values: CDR1 SGDLS, CDR2 YYNGEE. The CDR3 consists of 14 residues. The CDR3 sequence is CASSVAWNTGELFF. The CDR3 bases are TGTGCCAGCAGCGTAGCCTGGAACACCGGGGAGCTGTTTTTT. The full variable domain, completed using reference TRBV9 and TRBJ2-2, is DSGVTQTPKHLITATGQRVTLRCSPRSGDLSVYWYQQSLDQGLQFLIQYYNGEERAKGNILERFSAQQFPDLHSELNLSSLELGDSALYFCASSVAWNTGELFFGEGSRLTVL.

The J gene is TRBJ1-6, the V gene TRBV18; D not resolved. The germline gives CDR1 KGHSH, CDR2 LQKENI. This CDR3 region has 16 residues. V lost 4 bases to trimming and J lost 0 bases, with 10 bases between them. DNA for the CDR3: TGTGCCAGCTCACTAGAGGATAGCTCCTATAATTCACCCCTCCACTTT. This sequence encodes CASSLEDSSYNSPLHF.

The chain links TRBV2 to TRBJ1-1, with 9 bases fitting TRBD1. The CDR3 extends over 15 amino acids. Germline CDR1 reads SNHLY; CDR2 reads FYNNEI. The trim removed 7 bases at V and 2 bases at J, leaving 8 bases unmatched. CDR3 loop: CASTHPGQGNTEAFF. The DNA of the CDR3 is TGTGCCAGCACCCATCCGGGACAGGGAAACACTGAAGCTTTCTTT.